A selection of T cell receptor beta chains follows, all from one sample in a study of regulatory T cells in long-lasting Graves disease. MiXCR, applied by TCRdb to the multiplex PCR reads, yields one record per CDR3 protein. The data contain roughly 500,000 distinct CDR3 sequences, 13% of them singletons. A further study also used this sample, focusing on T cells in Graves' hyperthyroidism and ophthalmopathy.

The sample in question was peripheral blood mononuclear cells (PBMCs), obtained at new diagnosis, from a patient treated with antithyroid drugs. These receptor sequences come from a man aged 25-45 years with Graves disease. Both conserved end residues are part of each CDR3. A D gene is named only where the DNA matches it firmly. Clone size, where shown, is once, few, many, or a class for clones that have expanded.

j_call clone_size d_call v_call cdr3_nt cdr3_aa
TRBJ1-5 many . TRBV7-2 TGTGCCAGCAGCTTTGGCAGCCTAAATCAGCCCCAGCATTTT CASSFGSLNQPQHF
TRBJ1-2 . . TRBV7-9 TGTGCCAGCAGCTTAGAGGGAGGGGTCCACTATGGCTACACCTTC CASSLEGGVHYGYTF
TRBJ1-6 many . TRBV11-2 TGTGCCAGCAGCCCGCCCGGGACCAGTAATTCACCCCTCCACTTT CASSPPGTSNSPLHF
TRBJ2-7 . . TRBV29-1 TGCAGCGTCGAGCAACCTAACCGCGCCTCCTACGAGCAGTACTTC CSVEQPNRASYEQYF
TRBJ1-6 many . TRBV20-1 TGCAGTGCTAGAGTCATGAGGGGGTATAATTCACCCCTCCACTTT CSARVMRGYNSPLHF
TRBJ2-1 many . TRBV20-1 TGCACTCCGGGTCCCCAACGCAATGAGCAGTTCTTC CTPGPQRNEQFF
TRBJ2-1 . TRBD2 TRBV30 TGTGCCGGGACTAGCGGGGTGTTCTACAATGAGCAGTTCTTC CAGTSGVFYNEQFF
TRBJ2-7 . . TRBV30 TGTGCCTGGAGCCGGGGGGCTGCATACGAGCAGTACTTC CAWSRGAAYEQYF
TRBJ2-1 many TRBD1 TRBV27 TGTGCCAGCAGTTTAAGCTTCGGGACAGGGTCCAATGAGCAGTTCTTC CASSLSFGTGSNEQFF
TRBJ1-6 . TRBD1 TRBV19 TGTGCCAGTAGCCCCGGACAGGCCGGGAATTCACCCCTCCACTTT CASSPGQAGNSPLHF
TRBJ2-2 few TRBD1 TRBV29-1 TGCAGCGTTGAAGGGACAGGGTTCGCCGGGGAGCTGTTTTTT CSVEGTGFAGELFF
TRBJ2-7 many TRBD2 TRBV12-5 TGTGCTAGTGGTTTGGTACTTGGGGGGGCCGGGACTAGCGGGAGCGAGCAGTACTTC CASGLVLGGAGTSGSEQYF
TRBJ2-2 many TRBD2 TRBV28 TGTGCCAGCAGCCGGACTAGCGGGAGGATGATGGACACCGGGGAGCTGTTTTTT CASSRTSGRMMDTGELFF
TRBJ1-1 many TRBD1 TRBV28 TGTGCCAGCAGTTTATGGCTCCCAGGGGGCGTCACTGAAGCTTTCTTT CASSLWLPGGVTEAFF
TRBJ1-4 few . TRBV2 TGTGCCAGCCTCCTCGACATCCGCACTAATGAAAAACTGTTTTTT CASLLDIRTNEKLFF
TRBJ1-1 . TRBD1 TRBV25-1 TGTGCCAGCAGTGATCTTGGACAGGGGTACACTGAAGCTTTCTTT CASSDLGQGYTEAFF
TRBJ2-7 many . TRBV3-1 TGTGCCAGCAGCCAAGGTGGGACTGGGACCTACGAGCAGTACTTC CASSQGGTGTYEQYF
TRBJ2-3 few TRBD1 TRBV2 TGTGCCAGCTCACCCAGGGGGCGCGGGTGGAACAAGGAAGTCACAGATACGCAGTATTTT CASSPRGRGWNKEVTDTQYF
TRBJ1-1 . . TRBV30 TGTGCCGGGATATTGGGTACCACTGAAGCTTTCTTT CAGILGTTEAFF
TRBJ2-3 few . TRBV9 TGTGCCAGCAGCGTAGTTGGAGGGCTAGGGACAGATACGCAGTATTTT CASSVVGGLGTDTQYF
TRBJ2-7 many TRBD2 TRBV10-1 TGCGCCAGCAGTGAGTCTCCTAGCGGGAGCCTGTACGAGCAGTACTTC CASSESPSGSLYEQYF
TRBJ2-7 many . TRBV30 TGTGCCTGGTCAACAGAGATCTACGAGCAGTACTTC CAWSTEIYEQYF
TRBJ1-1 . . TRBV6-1 TGTGCCAGCAGCCAAGGGTGGGGATTAAACACTGAAGCTTTCTTT CASSQGWGLNTEAFF
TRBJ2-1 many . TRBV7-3 TGTGCCAGCAGCTTATTGGGAGATGAGCAGTTCTTC CASSLLGDEQFF
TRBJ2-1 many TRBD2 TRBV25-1 TGTGCCAGCAGTGAATACGAAGCGGGAGGGCGGAATGAGCAGTTCTTC CASSEYEAGGRNEQFF
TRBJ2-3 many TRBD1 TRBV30 TGTGCCTGGAGGACAGGGAGCACAGATACGCAGTATTTT CAWRTGSTDTQYF
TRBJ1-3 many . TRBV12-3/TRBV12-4 TGTGCCAGCAGTCCCGCCAGGTACAGGGCTGGAAACACCATATATTTT CASSPARYRAGNTIYF
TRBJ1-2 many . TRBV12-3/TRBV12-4 TGTGCCAGCTCGACTGTACAGACGGCGGAGAGAGGCTACACCTTC CASSTVQTAERGYTF
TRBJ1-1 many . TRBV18 TGTGCCAGCTCAAATTCCGGGGTTGAAGCTTTCTTT CASSNSGVEAFF
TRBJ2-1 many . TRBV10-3 TGTGCCATCAGTGATGGGTTGGGAGAGCAGTTCTTC CAISDGLGEQFF
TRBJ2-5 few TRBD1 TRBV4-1 TGCGCCAGCAGCCCCTATTCCGGGCAGGGGGTAGGGACCCAGTACTTC CASSPYSGQGVGTQYF
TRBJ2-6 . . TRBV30 TGTGCCTTGTCCCGGGACTCTGGGGCCAACGTCCTGACTTTC CALSRDSGANVLTF
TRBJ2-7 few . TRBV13 TGTGCCAGCAGCTCCCCCCCCAGGGGCGAGCAGTACTTC CASSSPPRGEQYF
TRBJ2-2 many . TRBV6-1 TGTGCCAGCAGGAGAGGAGACCCCGCCGGGGAGCTGTTTTTT CASRRGDPAGELFF
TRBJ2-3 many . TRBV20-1 TGCAGTGCTAGAGAGGCGGCCACAGATACGCAGTATTTT CSAREAATDTQYF
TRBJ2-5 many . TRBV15 TGTGCCACCAGTCCGACAGGATCCAAGGGGGAGACCCAGTACTTC CATSPTGSKGETQYF
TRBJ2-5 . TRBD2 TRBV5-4 TGTGCCAGCAGCGCGACTAGCCCAGAGACCCAGTACTTC CASSATSPETQYF
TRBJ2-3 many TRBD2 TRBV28 TGTGCCAGCAGTCGCCGACGGGAGGGCCTAGATACGCAGTATTTT CASSRRREGLDTQYF
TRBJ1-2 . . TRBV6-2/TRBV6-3 TGTGCCAGTGGGGGAGTGAGCTATGGCTACACCTTC CASGGVSYGYTF
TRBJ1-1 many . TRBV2 TGTGCCAGCAGAGGACCTCAGGGAAGGAACACTGAAGCTTTCTTT CASRGPQGRNTEAFF
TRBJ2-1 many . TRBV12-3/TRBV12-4 TGTGCCAGCAGTTCACGAAATGAGCAGTTCTTC CASSSRNEQFF
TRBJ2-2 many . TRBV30 TGTGCCTGGAGTGTCTTCAGTACGGGGAACACCGGGGAGCTGTTTTTT CAWSVFSTGNTGELFF
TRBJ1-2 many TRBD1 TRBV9 TGTGCCAGCAGCGTAGCACAGGGGGCCCTTGGCTACACCTTC CASSVAQGALGYTF
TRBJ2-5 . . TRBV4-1 TGCGCCAGCAGCCAAGTTTTTGCGGGCCGGGAGACCCAGTACTTC CASSQVFAGRETQYF
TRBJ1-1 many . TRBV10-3 TGTGCCATCAGTGAAAAATGGAACACTGAAGCTTTCTTT CAISEKWNTEAFF
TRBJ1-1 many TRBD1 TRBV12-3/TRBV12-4 TGTGCCAGCAGCTCTAACGAGGGGGCGGTGAAAAAAGCTTTCTTT CASSSNEGAVKKAFF
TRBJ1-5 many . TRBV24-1 TGTGCCACCAGCGCTTATATAGATCAGCCCCAGCATTTT CATSAYIDQPQHF
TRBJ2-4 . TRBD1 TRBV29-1 TGCAGCGTAGATACAGGGGGAGGAGACATTCAGTACTTC CSVDTGGGDIQYF
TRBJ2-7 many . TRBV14 TGTGCCAGCAGCCAAAGGCAGGGTGAGGGTTACGAGCAGTACTTC CASSQRQGEGYEQYF
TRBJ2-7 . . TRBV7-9 TGTGCCAGCAGCCCCGGGACTGCAATCTCCTACGAGCAGTACTTC CASSPGTAISYEQYF